This is a list of T cell receptor beta chains from one sample in a study of T-cell memory formation after mild COVID-19. TCRdb reprocessed the 5' RACE reads with MiXCR, giving one entry per CDR3 protein. This sample has about 440,000 distinct CDR3 sequences, with roughly 20% found just once. The sequenced sample consisted of PBMCs or a T cell subset sorted from them (not recorded which). The origin of the receptors is an adult woman who had mild COVID-19 (a few samples of this study predate the infection). Cell type and time point are not known. Each CDR3 is given with its conserved first and last residue. The D gene is left open where the match is weak. Expanded clones get a size class; other rows say once, few or many, or leave the size out.

D gene,V gene,J gene,clone size,CDR3 DNA,CDR3 protein
TRBD2,TRBV9,TRBJ2-1,many,TGTGCCAGCAGCGTAGAGGGAAGCGGGATAAATGAGCAGTTCTTC,CASSVEGSGINEQFF
TRBD1,TRBV11-1,TRBJ2-3,-,TGTTCCAGCAGCGCGGACAGGGTGCTAGATACGCAGTATTTT,CSSSADRVLDTQYF
TRBD1,TRBV2,TRBJ2-3,-,TGTGCCAGCAAGCAGCGGGACAGGGTCACAGATACGCAGTATTTT,CASKQRDRVTDTQYF
-,TRBV24-1,TRBJ2-2,few,TGTGCCACCAGTGAAACCGGGGAGCTGTTTTTT,CATSETGELFF
-,TRBV4-3,TRBJ2-2,-,TGCGCCAGCAGCCAAGATCCGGCGAGTTCGAACACCGGGGAGCTGTTTTTT,CASSQDPASSNTGELFF
-,TRBV30,TRBJ1-2,-,TGTGCCTGGTTCTTGGGTTATGGTGGCTACACCTTC,CAWFLGYGGYTF
-,TRBV3-1,TRBJ2-5,-,TGTGCCAGCAGCCAAGATCAAGGAGGAGAGACCCAGTACTTC,CASSQDQGGETQYF
TRBD2,TRBV4-2,TRBJ2-3,-,TGTGCCAGCAGCTCGTCCAAGGCTACTAGCGGGGGCCCAGATACGCAGTATTTT,CASSSSKATSGGPDTQYF
TRBD2,TRBV7-8,TRBJ2-3,-,TGTGCCAGCAGCCCCCAGCGGGGGGGCCGTGATACGCAGTATTTT,CASSPQRGGRDTQYF
TRBD1,TRBV12-3/TRBV12-4,TRBJ2-3,-,TGTGCCAGCAGCCGCCGACAGGGGGTAGATACGCAGTATTTT,CASSRRQGVDTQYF
TRBD2,TRBV2,TRBJ2-3,-,TGTGCCAGCAGTGTTGGGCGGCGGGGGGGGCGGACAGATACGCAGTATTTT,CASSVGRRGGRTDTQYF
-,TRBV5-1,TRBJ2-5,many,TGCGCCAGCAGCTCCGTCGGCGGACAAGAGACCCAGTACTTC,CASSSVGGQETQYF
-,TRBV5-4,TRBJ2-2,few,TGTGCCAGCAGTCCGGGGGGCAGGGGCGATACCGGGGAGCTGTTTTTT,CASSPGGRGDTGELFF
TRBD1,TRBV7-9,TRBJ2-5,few,TGTGCCAGCAGCCGAGGACAGGGGGCGGGGACCCAGTACTTC,CASSRGQGAGTQYF
TRBD2,TRBV4-3,TRBJ2-7,-,TGCGCCAGCAGCCAAGTCGGGACTAGCTTCCAGCAGTACTTC,CASSQVGTSFQQYF
-,TRBV4-3,TRBJ2-5,many,TGCGCCAGCAGCCAAGGAGGGGGTGTAGAAGAGACCCAGTACTTC,CASSQGGGVEETQYF
-,TRBV10-3,TRBJ2-1,-,TGTGCCATCAGTGAGTCGACCGGGGCTGCCTACAATGAGCAGTTCTTC,CAISESTGAAYNEQFF
TRBD1,TRBV7-9,TRBJ2-3,few,TGTGCCAGCTGGGACAGGGCGACAGATACGCAGTATTTT,CASWDRATDTQYF
-,TRBV2,TRBJ2-1,-,TGTGCCAGCAGTGCAACTAGCAGATACAATGAGCAGTTCTTC,CASSATSRYNEQFF
-,TRBV4-1,TRBJ1-1,few,TGCGCCAGCAGCCGGGACTCCCGAATGGAGGCTTTCTTT,CASSRDSRMEAFF
-,TRBV29-1,TRBJ1-1,few,TGCAGCGTTGCGGCCGGGTTCACTGAAGCTTTCTTT,CSVAAGFTEAFF
-,TRBV5-1,TRBJ2-1,-,TGCGCCAGCAGCTTGGGACTAGGATCCCAAACATCCTCCCGGGCGCAGTTCTTC,CASSLGLGSQTSSRAQFF
-,TRBV7-9,TRBJ1-2,-,TGTGCCAGCAGCTCCCCCACTTCGGACGGGAACTATGGCTACACCTTC,CASSSPTSDGNYGYTF
-,TRBV12-3/TRBV12-4,TRBJ2-4,-,TGTGCCAGCAGTTTAACGGCAGGGGTGGGAAACATTCAGTACTTC,CASSLTAGVGNIQYF
-,TRBV4-1,TRBJ2-5,few,TGCGCCAGCAGCCAAGATAATACGCTGGGGGGCCGGGAGGAGACCCAGTACTTC,CASSQDNTLGGREETQYF
-,TRBV20-1,TRBJ2-2,few,TGCAGTGCTAGAGATCCCAGGGGGGGGACCGGGGAGCTGTTTTTT,CSARDPRGGTGELFF
-,TRBV10-3,TRBJ1-1,few,TGTGCCATAGGCGCAGCTTCCACTGAAGCTTTCTTT,CAIGAASTEAFF
-,TRBV5-1,TRBJ2-1,few,TGCGCCAGCAGACTAGGGGACTCCTACAATGAGCAGTTCTTC,CASRLGDSYNEQFF
-,TRBV7-2,TRBJ2-1,few,TGTGCCAGCAGCCCCCCGGTGGCAGCCGAGCAGTTCTTC,CASSPPVAAEQFF
-,TRBV7-9,TRBJ2-1,-,TGTGCCAGCAGCGCGGCCTACAATGAGCAGTTCTTC,CASSAAYNEQFF
TRBD1,TRBV4-3,TRBJ1-1,-,TGCGCCAGCAGCCAAGAGGGACAGCCTTTTGAAGCTTTCTTT,CASSQEGQPFEAFF
TRBD2,TRBV5-1,TRBJ2-5,-,TGCGCCAGCAGTTCCTCTAGAGGGGAGGGAGAGACCCAGTACTTC,CASSSSRGEGETQYF
TRBD2,TRBV7-2,TRBJ2-1,-,TGTGCCAGCAGCTTAGCGGGGTTAGTTGGGACTAGCGTGTCCGAGCAGTTCTTC,CASSLAGLVGTSVSEQFF
TRBD1,TRBV19,TRBJ2-5,-,TGTGCCAGTAGTCCTTGGGGACAGGGTAACCAAGAGACCCAGTACTTC,CASSPWGQGNQETQYF
-,TRBV5-6,TRBJ2-3,few,TGTGCCAGCAGCGGGTTACGCACAGATACGCAGTATTTT,CASSGLRTDTQYF
TRBD2,TRBV20-1,TRBJ2-5,-,TGCAGTGCTAGAGATCGCAGTAGCGGGGGAACCACTAACCAAGAGACCCAGTACTTC,CSARDRSSGGTTNQETQYF